Sequencing of this TCR beta chain was carried out in a study of molecular identifiers for immune sequencing clone quantification. Study details: Within a replicate experiment, RNA obtained from either 20,000 or 100,000 naive CD8 cells was divided into five aliquots, and four of those aliquots were then sequenced.

The use of previously described methods and listed TCR primers produced the bulk TCR libraries. TCRdb recomputed calls from the PCR reads with MiXCR, one row per CDR3 protein. The sample has around 480,000 distinct CDR3 sequences; 20% to 25% are singletons. Findings of the study overall: Effector cells kept over 98% of their molecules in clones above 20 RNA copies, while naive cells kept under 1% there.

V was cut by 5 bases and J by 4 bases, with 12 bases left in between. This CDR3 is 14 amino acids long. Germline V gives CDR1 GTSNPN, CDR2 SVGIG (reference sequence). This clonotype was seen at least ten times. Its antigen remains unknown. The V gene is TRBV30, the J gene TRBJ2-6, with TRBD1 as a possible D gene (6 bases). What was sequenced was naive CD8+ T cells from blood, with Jurkat cell RNA spiked in. Subset in this sample: FACS-sorted CD8+CD4-CCR7+CD45RA+ naive T cells. The sequence was collected from a human donor in good health. Some libraries in this study had Jurkat cell RNA spiked in. The CDR3 reads CAWSTGSGANVLTF. CDR3 bases: TGTGCCTGGTCGACAGGCTCCGGGGCCAACGTCCTGACTTTC.